The source of this TCR beta chain is a study of PD-1 blockade in classical Hodgkin lymphoma. The CDR3 is 15 amino acids. V lost 5 bases to trimming and J lost 11 bases, with 24 bases between them. Germline assignment: CDR1 LNHDA and CDR2 SQIVND (reference sequence). Brentuximab vedotin exposure varied, and every patient relapsed after autologous stem cell transplantation. The table came from immunoSEQ multiplex PCR; TCRdb's copy has only in-frame clones and leaves some out. The sample carries around 30,000 clones, about four fifths recorded once. The sequence was collected from a human donor with classical Hodgkin lymphoma. The source was peripheral blood mononuclear cells (PBMCs), collected at baseline. This chain links TRBV19 with TRBJ1-1; D possibly corresponds to TRBD1 (5 bases). This CDR3 reads CASSSWMGPQVGAFF. CDR3 nucleotides: TGTGCCAGTAGTTCCTGGATGGGACCGCAGGTCGGTGCTTTCTTT.